The 32 T cell receptor beta chains given below trace back to one sample, sequenced in a study of long-term antiretroviral therapy in people with HIV (dated by TCRdb to 2022 to 2024). The immunoSEQ hsTCRB v3.0 assay was used at survey level resolution to sequence the TRB variable region. TCRdb holds this immuneACCESS table with in-frame rearrangements only. Some clones are missing; in checked studies, unresolved V genes explain under half, and the rest has no known cause. This sample holds 18,000 or so clones; roughly 78% were observed only once. The ten largest make up almost 8% of the sample. Here the sequenced sample was unsorted PBMCs, taken at the start of antiretroviral therapy, before treatment. These TCRs come from a woman aged 40 to 50 with HIV.

The chain combines TRBV19 with TRBJ1-2, with 8 bases fitting TRBD1. This CDR3 is 14 amino acids long. The germline CDR1 and CDR2 sequences are LNHDA and SQIVND (reference sequence). V lost 5 bases and J lost 5; bases outside the gene matches: 7. CDR3 in amino acids: CASSLSGTGYGYTF. The CDR3 coding sequence is TGTGCCAGTAGTCTCTCCGGGACAGGATATGGCTACACCTTC.

The chain combines TRBV28 with TRBJ2-7; TRBD1 matches at 12 bases. The CDR3 is 15 residues long. The J segment lost 7 bases and the V segment lost 7 bases, leaving 11 bases of the junction unmatched. Germline V gives CDR1 MDHEN, CDR2 SYDVKM. CDR3 nucleotides: TGTGCCAGCACCCTGGGGGGACAGGGGGCTTGGGAGCAGTACTTC. The encoded protein is CASTLGGQGAWEQYF.

The CDR3 nucleotides read TGCGCCAGCGAGGGCGGGGGGTTTGGCAATGAGCAGTTCTTC. It is translated as CASEGGGFGNEQFF. The chain employs TRBV5-1 and TRBJ2-1; 8 bases match TRBD2. The germline CDR1 and CDR2 sequences are SGHRS and YFSETQ. The CDR3 loop spans 14 amino acids. The ends lost 7 bases at V and 6 bases at J; junction bases unmatched: 9.

The chain uses TRBV19 and TRBJ2-1, with D maybe TRBD1 (6 bases). Trimming took off 6 bases at V and 6 bases at J, with 12 bases between the two ends. Germline CDR1 LNHDA, CDR2 SQIVND (reference sequence). The CDR3 consists of 13 residues. The CDR3 here is CASSHKDSNEQFF. Written as DNA, the CDR3 is TGTGCCAGTAGCCACAAGGACAGCAATGAGCAGTTCTTC.

This chain connects TRBV6-4 to TRBJ1-5, with D unclear. The CDR3 runs to 13 residues. The germline CDR1 and CDR2 sequences are MRHNA and SNTAGT. The CDR3 DNA reads TGTGGTTTGCCAATTTATAGCAATCAGCCCCAGCATTTT. Encoded protein: CGLPIYSNQPQHF.

V is TRBV18 and J is TRBJ1-2; possible D gene TRBD1, 5 bases. The germline V gene encodes CDR1 KGHSH and CDR2 LQKENI. V was shortened by 3 bases and J by 4 bases, with 18 bases between the two germline ends. CDR3 length: 16 amino acids. In DNA form, the CDR3 reads TGTGCCAGCTCACCGACGCGACAGCTGGGGAGCTATGGCTACACCTTC. Encoded protein: CASSPTRQLGSYGYTF.

The rearrangement joins TRBV7-9 to TRBJ2-1; 10 bases line up with TRBD1. V was pared by 6 bases and J by 6 bases, with 5 bases of the junction left unmatched. The CDR3 is 14 amino acids. Germline CDR1 and CDR2: SEHNR and FQNEAQ (reference sequence). In nucleotides, the CDR3 is TGTGCCAGCAGGGGGTGGGACAGGGGCAATGAGCAGTTCTTC. Translated, it gives CASRGWDRGNEQFF. The whole variable domain, filled in from reference TRBV7-9 and TRBJ2-1, reads DTGVSQNPRHKITKRGQNVTFRCDPISEHNRLYWYRQTLGQGPEFLTYFQNEAQLEKSRLLSDRFSAERPKGSFSTLEIQRTEQGDSAMYLCASRGWDRGNEQFFGPGTRLTVL.

This clone is judged medium-sized. The CDR3: CAISDRASYEQYF. The CDR3 DNA reads TGTGCCATCAGTGACAGAGCCTCCTACGAGCAGTACTTC. The chain couples TRBV10-3 to TRBJ2-7; D remains unclear. Trimming took 3 bases from V and 0 from J, leaving 6 bases between them. Germline CDR1 and CDR2: ENHRY and SYGVKD. The CDR3 has 13 amino acids.

This sequence joins TRBV6-5 and TRBJ2-1, with D perhaps TRBD1 or TRBD2 (5 bases each). V was clipped by 7 bases and J by 0 bases, with 13 bases between them. The CDR3 extends over 15 amino acids. Germline CDR1 reads MNHEY; CDR2 reads SVGAGI. CDR3 loop: CASTPGPSSYNEQFF. CDR3 nucleotides: TGTGCCAGCACTCCGGGACCCAGCTCCTACAATGAGCAGTTCTTC.

Concerning this clone: The sample contains more than one DNA sequence encoding this CDR3. The rearrangement joins TRBV18 to TRBJ1-2, with D perhaps TRBD1 (6 bases). CDR3 length equals 19 residues. Trimming took off 9 bases at V and 4 bases at J, with 33 bases between the two ends. CDR1 and CDR2 from the germline V gene are KGHSH and LQKENI. This CDR3 is CASSTIRDKFSSSGYGYTF. The CDR3 DNA is TGTGCCAGTTCAACCATTCGGGACAAATTCTCCTCGTCGGGCTATGGCTACACCTTC.

The chain couples TRBV4-2 to TRBJ1-1; possible D gene TRBD1, 5 bases. The germline V and J ends were trimmed by 5 bases and 4 bases, with 14 bases remaining between them. This CDR3 comprises 14 residues. Germline CDR1 is LGHNA and CDR2 is YNFKEQ. CDR3: CASSSRAIGTEAFF. The CDR3 DNA follows: TGTGCCAGCAGCTCCAGGGCCATAGGCACTGAAGCTTTCTTT.

This chain uses TRBV7-9 with TRBJ1-1, with D perhaps matching TRBD1 (5 bases). With 5 bases removed from V and 0 bases from J, the gap between germline ends came to 10 bases. CDR3 length: 14 amino acids. Germline values: CDR1 SEHNR, CDR2 FQNEAQ (reference sequence). CDR3 nucleotide sequence: TGTGCCAGCAGCCTCGGGACGGTGAACACTGAAGCTTTCTTT. Translated: CASSLGTVNTEAFF.

The V gene is TRBV19, the J gene TRBJ1-4, with a weak D call TRBD1 (5 bases). There are 13 residues in the CDR3. The V end was cut by 5 bases, the J end by 5 bases, with 9 bases between. The V gene's germline CDR1 is LNHDA and CDR2 SQIVND (reference sequence). The CDR3 DNA follows: TGTGCCAGTAGTGACAGCTCCAATGAAAAACTGTTTTTT. Translation gives CASSDSSNEKLFF.

The chain recombines TRBV2 with TRBJ1-1, with D perhaps matching TRBD1 (5 bases). The CDR3 spans 16 residues. The germline gives CDR1 SNHLY, CDR2 FYNNEI. V was cut by 3 bases and J by 2 bases, with 16 bases left in between. CDR3 amino acids: CASSEWQGVKNTEAFF. CDR3 nucleotides: TGTGCCAGCAGTGAGTGGCAGGGTGTGAAAAACACTGAAGCTTTCTTT.

This CDR3 is CAWRSPGGYTF. CDR3 nucleotides: TGTGCCTGGAGATCACCAGGCGGCTACACCTTC. This rearrangement joins TRBV30 to TRBJ1-2; D uncertain. Trimming took 3 bases from V and 8 from J, leaving 10 bases between them. CDR1 and CDR2 (germline): GTSNPN, SVGIG (reference sequence). The CDR3 runs to 11 residues.

The chain has TRBV9 and TRBJ2-7; D not resolved. V was cut by 1 base and J by 3 bases, with 8 bases left in between. The germline CDR1 and CDR2 sequences are SGDLS and YYNGEE. The CDR3 runs to 13 residues. CDR3 bases: TGTGCCAGCAGCGTACTTGGAGACTACGAGCAGTACTTC. It codes for CASSVLGDYEQYF.

This clone was seen a few times. The genes are TRBV5-1 and TRBJ2-5; no firm D call. CDR1 and CDR2 (germline): SGHRS, YFSETQ. Trimming left V 0 bases short and J 1 base short, with 4 bases between. The CDR3 is 13 residues long. The CDR3 region has the DNA TGCGCCAGCAGCTTGGACAGCCAAGAGACCCAGTACTTC. It is translated as CASSLDSQETQYF.

CDR3 in amino acids: CASRRTLAALSYEQYF. In nucleotides, the CDR3 is TGTGCCAGCAGACGAACTCTAGCGGCGCTCTCCTACGAGCAGTACTTC. The V call is TRBV6-6, the J call TRBJ2-7, with 7 bases that match TRBD2. Per the germline V gene, CDR1 is MNHNY and CDR2 is SVGAGI (reference sequence). The ends lost 6 bases at V and 0 bases at J; junction bases unmatched: 11. The CDR3 has 16 amino acids.

V and J are TRBV5-4 and TRBJ2-7; 9 positions match TRBD1. Germline CDR1 is SGHNT and CDR2 is YYREEE (reference sequence). The CDR3 length is 15 residues. The V segment lost 1 base and the J segment 4 bases; nucleotides outside the gene matches: 6. The CDR3 DNA reads as TGTGCCAGCAGCTTGTGGGACAGGGTGCCTTACGAGCAGTACTTC. Its protein is CASSLWDRVPYEQYF.

The V gene is TRBV5-1, the J gene TRBJ1-2; maybe TRBD1 (5 bases). V dropped 4 bases and J dropped 0 bases, with 22 bases sitting between them. In germline, CDR1 is SGHRS, CDR2 YFSETQ. The CDR3 has 18 amino acids. For the CDR3, the DNA is TGCGCCAGCAGCCCCACCTTCCTGGGGGTTTTATCTAACTATGGCTACACCTTC. Translated: CASSPTFLGVLSNYGYTF.

J is TRBJ2-1 and V is TRBV7-9; 8 bases are a match to TRBD2. Germline values: CDR1 SEHNR, CDR2 FQNEAQ (reference sequence). J gave up 5 bases and V 2 bases, and 5 bases lay outside the gene matches. The CDR3 consists of 15 residues. The CDR3 region is CASSLRLAGNNEQFF. DNA for the CDR3: TGTGCCAGCAGCTTACGGCTAGCGGGCAACAATGAGCAGTTCTTC.

This clone was counted only a few times. V usage is TRBV5-6 and J usage is TRBJ1-3; the D gene is possibly TRBD1 (5 bases). This CDR3 spans 15 amino acids. Germline assignment: CDR1 SGHDT and CDR2 YYEEEE. Deletions cut 1 base from V and 4 bases from J, with 12 bases between. The chain's CDR3 is CASSLRGAGGNTIYF. The CDR3 coding sequence is TGTGCCAGCAGCTTGAGAGGCGCAGGGGGAAACACCATATATTTT.

The genes are TRBV5-4 and TRBJ1-5; D unclear. CDR1 and CDR2 (germline): SGHNT, YYREEE (reference sequence). The CDR3 totals 13 residues. V was shortened by 0 bases and J by 4 bases, with 5 bases between the two germline ends. In DNA, the CDR3 is TGTGCCAGCAGCTTGGACCCGAATCAGCCCCAGCATTTT. Translated, it gives CASSLDPNQPQHF.

The chain has TRBV4-1 and TRBJ1-6; maybe TRBD1 (5 bases). With 1 base removed from V and 6 bases from J, the gap between germline ends came to 16 bases. CDR3 length equals 17 residues. Per the germline V gene, CDR1 is MGHRA and CDR2 is YSYEKL. This chain's CDR3 is CASSQGGGQSRNSPLHF. The CDR3 nucleotides read TGCGCCAGCAGCCAAGGGGGAGGACAATCGCGTAATTCACCCCTCCACTTT.

The rearrangement links TRBV5-4 to TRBJ2-5; 9 bases match TRBD1. The CDR3 runs 14 residues. The V gene end was trimmed by 2 bases and the J gene end by 3 bases; junction bases not matched to a gene: 2. Germline CDR1 reads SGHNT; CDR2 reads YYREEE (reference sequence). DNA for the CDR3: TGTGCCAGCAGCTTAGGGACAGGGAAAGAGACCCAGTACTTC. As protein: CASSLGTGKETQYF. Combining the CDR3 with reference TRBV5-4 and TRBJ2-5 gives the whole variable domain ETGVTQSPTHLIKTRGQQVTLRCSSQSGHNTVSWYQQALGQGPQFIFQYYREEENGRGNFPPRFSGLQFPNYSSELNVNALELDDSALYLCASSLGTGKETQYFGPGTRLLVL.

This clone was found a few times. This chain connects TRBV7-2 to TRBJ1-6; perhaps TRBD1 as D (5 bases). This CDR3 has 15 residues. Germline CDR1 SGHTA, CDR2 FQGNSA. Trimming cost V 5 bases and J 3 bases, with 11 bases left between them. CDR3 region: CASSTGRNYNSPLHF. The CDR3 DNA reads TGTGCCAGCAGCACGGGACGGAACTATAATTCACCCCTCCACTTT.

The J gene is TRBJ1-1, the V gene TRBV28, with 7 bases matching TRBD1. The V gene end was trimmed by 8 bases and the J gene end by 8 bases; junction bases not matched to a gene: 14. The CDR3 has 14 residues. The germline gives CDR1 MDHEN, CDR2 SYDVKM. The CDR3 nucleotides read TGTGCCAGCGGCCTGACCGACCAGGGGGGCGAAGCTTTCTTT. Its protein is CASGLTDQGGEAFF.

This sequence joins TRBV5-1 and TRBJ1-2; D not certain. CDR1 is SGHRS, CDR2 YFSETQ, per germline. The V end lost 4 bases, the J end lost 6 bases, and 16 bases lay between the germline ends. The CDR3 runs 14 residues. The CDR3 region is CASSPEHLPNGYTF. The CDR3 bases are TGCGCCAGCAGCCCGGAACACCTCCCCAATGGCTACACCTTC.

The CDR3 DNA reads TGTGCCAGCAACCCGGGGGGATCGGAGACCCAGTACTTC. As protein: CASNPGGSETQYF. The rearrangement uses TRBV5-4 and TRBJ2-5, with 7 nucleotides matching TRBD2. Trimming removed 6 bases from V and 5 bases from J; junction bases left unmatched: 7. From germline, CDR1 is SGHNT and CDR2 YYREEE (reference sequence). The CDR3 totals 13 residues.

This chain joins TRBV5-1 and TRBJ2-3; D ambiguous. Germline lookup yields CDR1 SGHRS and CDR2 YFSETQ. V lost 1 base to trimming and J lost 2 bases, with 11 bases between them. The CDR3 is 15 amino acids. This chain's CDR3 is CASSLFAAFTDTQYF. CDR3 nucleotides: TGCGCCAGCAGCTTGTTCGCGGCTTTCACAGATACGCAGTATTTT.

The genes are TRBV11-2 and TRBJ1-1; 8 positions agree with TRBD1. Trimming removed 2 bases from V and 8 bases from J; junction bases left unmatched: 7. Germline V CDR1 and CDR2: SGHAT, FQNNGV. The CDR3 spans 14 residues. CDR3 bases: TGTGCCAGCAGCTTACCGAGACAGGGGCCCGAAGCTTTCTTT. It translates to CASSLPRQGPEAFF. Full variable domain (rest looked up from reference TRBV11-2 and TRBJ1-1): EAGVAQSPRYKIIEKRQSVAFWCNPISGHATLYWYQQILGQGPKLLIQFQNNGVVDDSQLPKDRFSAERLKGVDSTLKIQPAKLEDSAVYLCASSLPRQGPEAFFGQGTRLTVV.

CDR3 sequence reads: CASSLESPATNSPLHF. CDR3 nucleotide sequence: TGTGCCAGCAGTTTGGAGTCACCAGCAACAAATTCACCCCTCCACTTT. V is TRBV28 and J is TRBJ1-6, with D hard to call. V was shortened by 3 bases and J by 7 bases, with 16 bases between the two germline ends. Germline CDR1 is MDHEN and CDR2 is SYDVKM. The CDR3 is 16 residues long.